What follows are 20 T cell receptor beta chains derived from one specimen sequenced in a study of T cells in Graves' hyperthyroidism and ophthalmopathy. Amplified TCR beta CDR3 regions derived from RNA transcripts. Using the HTBI primer set, a first-round RT-PCR was run on the TCR CDR3. In TCRdb, the multiplex PCR reads were re-called with MiXCR into one record per CDR3 protein. The data show approximately 360,000 distinct CDR3 sequences, roughly 25% seen once. Sequenced: blood. Source of these receptors: a man aged 50-60 years with Graves' hyperthyroidism.

This clonotype turned up a few times. This rearrangement joins TRBV25-1 to TRBJ2-3; 16 nucleotides line up with TRBD2. Germline V gives CDR1 MGHDK, CDR2 SYGVNS. The CDR3 length is 18 residues. The ends lost 1 base at V and 4 bases at J; junction bases unmatched: 5. The chain's CDR3 is CASSEFGTSGRVADTQYF. The CDR3 DNA reads as TGTGCCAGCAGTGAATTCGGGACTAGCGGGAGGGTTGCAGATACGCAGTATTTT.

This clonotype came up many times. V is TRBV11-2 and J is TRBJ1-6; D possibly corresponds to TRBD1 (5 bases). The CDR3 spans 14 residues. Trimming shortened V by 2 bases and J by 7 bases, and 9 bases separated the two germline ends. The V gene's germline CDR1 is SGHAT and CDR2 FQNNGV. The CDR3 loop reads CASSLIRGNSPLHF. The CDR3 region has the DNA TGTGCCAGCAGCTTAATAAGGGGAAATTCACCCCTCCACTTT.

This clonotype was seen only a few times. The rearrangement links TRBV27 to TRBJ1-2; no definite D call. CDR3 size: 14 residues. V was shortened by 5 bases and J by 8 bases, with 18 bases between the two germline ends. Germline V lookup: CDR1 MNHEY, CDR2 SMNVEV (reference sequence). The CDR3 reads CASSRTSNGYGYTF. CDR3 nucleotide sequence: TGTGCCAGCAGTCGGACGAGTAACGGGTACGGCTACACCTTC.

This clonotype was counted many times. This chain links TRBV18 with TRBJ2-5, with 7 bases lining up with TRBD1. Germline V gene lookup returns CDR1 KGHSH and CDR2 LQKENI. The V segment lost 5 bases and the J segment 2 bases; nucleotides outside the gene matches: 8. The CDR3 spans 15 residues. CDR3 sequence reads: CASSSLRDRQETQYF. CDR3 in DNA: TGTGCCAGCTCATCTCTCCGGGACAGACAAGAGACCCAGTACTTC.

This clonotype appeared many times. The chain recombines TRBV28 with TRBJ1-1; 8 bases align to TRBD1. CDR1 and CDR2 (germline): MDHEN, SYDVKM. Trimming cost V 3 bases and J 1 base; bases outside gene matches: 1. This CDR3 has 14 residues. DNA of the CDR3: TGTGCCAGCAGTTTCCAGGGGGCGAACACTGAAGCTTTCTTT. It is translated as CASSFQGANTEAFF.

This clonotype was seen ten or more times. The chain joins TRBV6-5 to TRBJ1-6; 8 nucleotides match TRBD1. The ends lost 0 bases at V and 5 bases at J; junction bases unmatched: 0. There are 15 residues in the CDR3. CDR1 and CDR2 from the germline V gene are MNHEY and SVGAGI. CDR3 DNA sequence: TGTGCCAGCAGTTACTCGACAGGGGATAATTCACCCCTCCACTTT. It specifies CASSYSTGDNSPLHF.

There are many counts of this clonotype. V and J are TRBV10-3 and TRBJ2-5; D gene unclear. The length of the CDR3 is 13 residues. Germline values: CDR1 ENHRY, CDR2 SYGVKD. V lost 6 bases and J lost 4, with 12 bases in between. As DNA, the CDR3 is TGTGCCATCAGGCCCGAGGCAAGAGAGACCCAGTACTTC. This encodes CAIRPEARETQYF.

As regards this clonotype: This sequence may be a read error, since a much larger clone differs from it by one base. The chain couples TRBV27 to TRBJ1-1; D is possibly TRBD1 (5 bases). Per the germline V gene, CDR1 is MNHEY and CDR2 is SMNVEV (reference sequence). V was cut by 8 bases and J by 3 bases, with 10 bases left in between. The CDR3 totals 12 residues. DNA of the CDR3: TGTGCCAGCGGGCTGGGGGACACTGAAGCTTTCTTT. This translates into CASGLGDTEAFF.

This clonotype was observed many times. The CDR3 DNA reads TGTGCCTGGAGTGTGATTGAAGAGACCCAGTACTTC. This codes for CAWSVIEETQYF. The V and J genes are TRBV30 and TRBJ2-5, with unresolved D. This CDR3 region has 12 residues. Between the trimmed V and J ends, which lost 0 bases and 3 bases, there was a span of 5 bases. Germline CDR1 is GTSNPN and CDR2 is SVGIG (reference sequence).

The gene calls are TRBV19 and TRBJ1-1, with D possibly TRBD1 on 6 matching bases. Germline values: CDR1 LNHDA, CDR2 SQIVND (reference sequence). The CDR3 is made up of 13 amino acids. V was trimmed by 4 bases and J by 8 bases, leaving 14 bases between them. The CDR3 coding sequence is TGTGCCAGTAGTACGATACAGGGTGGCGAAGCTTTCTTT. Protein product: CASSTIQGGEAFF.

This clonotype was observed at least ten times. The chain is built from TRBV28 and TRBJ1-1; 8 positions agree with TRBD1. The J segment lost 4 bases and the V segment lost 10 bases, leaving 11 bases of the junction unmatched. Germline assignment: CDR1 MDHEN and CDR2 SYDVKM. This CDR3 comprises 14 residues. The CDR3 nucleotides are TGTGCCACGCTCTCACAGGGGGGTACCACTGAAGCTTTCTTT. As protein: CATLSQGGTTEAFF.

This clonotype appeared many times. The chain uses TRBV20-1 and TRBJ2-5, with 9 positions matching TRBD2. V dropped 0 bases and J dropped 1; count of bases not matched to a gene: 12. CDR1 is DFQATT and CDR2 is SNEGSKA in the germline V gene (reference sequence). The CDR3 runs 18 residues. CDR3 sequence (DNA): TGCAGTGCTAGAGATGCCCTTTGGGGGCGGGAGGGCCAAGAGACCCAGTACTTC. This gives the protein CSARDALWGREGQETQYF.

J is TRBJ1-2 and V is TRBV20-1; tentative D call: TRBD1 (5 bases). V shed 6 bases and J shed 4 bases, with 15 bases lying between them. The germline V gene encodes CDR1 DFQATT and CDR2 SNEGSKA (reference sequence). CDR3 length: 13 amino acids. CDR3 sequence: CSAQPRGSYGYTF. In DNA form, the CDR3 reads TGCAGTGCCCAGCCACGGGGGTCCTATGGCTACACCTTC.

Worth noting for this clonotype: With a much larger clone just one base away, this may be a read error. V gene TRBV9 combines with J gene TRBJ2-5; the D gene is possibly TRBD1 (6 bases). Trimming stripped 4 bases from V and 4 bases from J, with 11 bases between. The CDR3 has 13 residues. Germline loops: CDR1 SGDLS, CDR2 YYNGEE. CDR3 DNA: TGTGCCAGCAGCACAACAGGGAGAGAGACCCAGTACTTC. Translating gives CASSTTGRETQYF.

This clonotype was detected ten times or more. This chain joins TRBV27 and TRBJ2-1, with D unresolved. CDR1 is MNHEY, CDR2 SMNVEV, per germline (reference sequence). V gave up 7 bases and J gave up 3 bases, with 16 bases separating them. The CDR3 contains 15 residues. This chain's CDR3 is CASTTHRAGYNEQFF. The CDR3 DNA reads as TGTGCCAGCACCACCCATCGGGCCGGCTACAATGAGCAGTTCTTC.

The chain's CDR3 is CASSLSGQGDTGELFF. DNA for the CDR3: TGTGCCAGCAGTTTATCTGGGCAGGGCGACACCGGGGAGCTGTTTTTT. This chain uses TRBV28 with TRBJ2-2, with D possibly being TRBD1 (5 bases). Germline V lookup: CDR1 MDHEN, CDR2 SYDVKM. This CDR3 spans 16 amino acids. Trimming removed 1 base at V and 3 bases at J, with 12 bases between.

Only a few counts were recorded for this clonotype. This chain joins TRBV12-3 or TRBV12-4 and TRBJ1-1; 7 bases align to TRBD1. The CDR3 extends over 16 amino acids. The trim removed 4 bases at V and 4 bases at J, leaving 12 bases unmatched. The CDR3 loop is CASSSPRGGLSTEAFF. As DNA, the CDR3 is TGTGCCAGCAGTTCCCCCAGGGGGGGTTTGAGCACTGAAGCTTTCTTT.

In this sample, this clonotype turned up a few times. DNA for the CDR3: TGTGCCAGCAGTTACCCCCGGGGAGAGCAGTACTTC. Residues: CASSYPRGEQYF. The chain recombines TRBV6-6 with TRBJ2-7, with D tentatively TRBD2 (5 bases). Germline V gene lookup returns CDR1 MNHNY and CDR2 SVGAGI (reference sequence). The CDR3 has 12 amino acids. The V gene lost 2 bases and the J gene lost 7 bases, with 9 bases spanning the gap.

Ten or more counts support this clonotype. The J gene is TRBJ2-3, the V gene TRBV2, with 8 positions matching TRBD1. The germline V gene has CDR1 SNHLY and CDR2 FYNNEI. V shed 1 base and J 1 base; nucleotides not matched to a gene: 7. The CDR3 spans 17 residues. The CDR3 sequence: CASSEVGQGRGTDTQYF. The CDR3 bases are TGTGCCAGCAGTGAAGTAGGACAGGGAAGAGGCACAGATACGCAGTATTTT.

CDR3: CASSYDGRAQQFF. The CDR3 DNA reads as TGTGCCAGCAGTTACGACGGGAGGGCCCAGCAGTTCTTC. The rearrangement links TRBV6-6 to TRBJ2-1, with 8 positions matching TRBD2. The CDR3 runs 13 residues. V gave up 2 bases and J gave up 11 bases; unmatched junction bases: 5. Germline V gene data show CDR1 as MNHNY and CDR2 as SVGAGI (reference sequence).